This is a list of T cell receptor beta chains from one sample in a study of shared clonotypes between healthy human individuals. Using immunoSEQ multiplex PCR, the repertoire was profiled, and TCRdb retains in-frame clones only, with some absent. The sample carries fewer than 1.8 million clones, approximately 98.5% recorded once. Specimen: naive CD4+ T cells sorted from blood. These receptors originate from a man aged 30-40 years in good health. The CDR3 runs from the conserved cysteine through the conserved F or W. D genes are given only for firm matches. A row's size may be missing; if present it is once, few, many or a size class.

d_call,v_call,clone_size,j_call,cdr3_aa,cdr3_nt
NA,TRBV5-1,NA,TRBJ2-7,CASSLGGDSYEQYF,TGCGCCAGCAGCTTGGGCGGAGACTCCTACGAGCAGTACTTC
TRBD2,TRBV28,NA,TRBJ2-3,CASTPNLAGGPGDTQYF,TGTGCCAGCACACCCAACCTAGCGGGAGGGCCAGGTGATACGCAGTATTTT
TRBD2,TRBV9,once,TRBJ2-1,CASSPISGTRKHNEQFF,TGTGCCAGCAGCCCCATTTCCGGGACTAGGAAACACAATGAGCAGTTCTTC
NA,TRBV5-1,NA,TRBJ1-4,CASSLGQAWDEKLFF,TGCGCCAGCAGCTTGGGACAGGCGTGGGATGAAAAACTGTTTTTT
NA,TRBV4-1,NA,TRBJ2-5,CASSQDPGVRDQKTQYF,TGCGCCAGCAGCCAAGACCCGGGAGTACGCGATCAAAAGACCCAGTACTTC
NA,TRBV25-1,NA,TRBJ1-5,CASSESGAGNQPQHF,TGTGCCAGCAGTGAATCTGGGGCGGGCAATCAGCCCCAGCATTTT
TRBD2,TRBV9,NA,TRBJ2-3,CASSVAGGRTDTQYF,TGTGCCAGCAGCGTAGCGGGAGGACGTACAGATACGCAGTATTTT
NA,TRBV5-5,NA,TRBJ2-4,CASSGLRGDIQYF,TGTGCCAGCAGCGGATTAAGGGGGGACATTCAGTACTTC
NA,TRBV7-2,NA,TRBJ2-3,CASSTMDPRVSTDTQYF,TGTGCCAGCAGCACAATGGACCCTCGGGTCAGCACAGATACGCAGTATTTT
NA,TRBV5-4,NA,TRBJ1-3,CASSMGGGSASGNTIYF,TGTGCCAGCAGCATGGGAGGGGGTTCCGCTTCTGGAAACACCATATATTTT
TRBD1,TRBV6-6,NA,TRBJ2-7,CASSYGTGGSYEQYF,TGTGCCAGCAGTTACGGGACAGGGGGTTCCTACGAGCAGTACTTC
NA,TRBV5-5,NA,TRBJ1-3,CASSSQVDWNTIYF,TGTGCCAGCAGCTCCCAGGTGGATTGGAACACCATATATTTT
NA,TRBV19,NA,TRBJ1-2,CASSLRRSDRRTGSHYGYTF,TGTGCCAGTAGTCTTAGGCGATCCGACAGGAGGACCGGTAGCCACTATGGCTACACCTTC
NA,TRBV5-1,NA,TRBJ2-7,CASSSLGLSYEQYF,TGCGCCAGCTCTAGCCTAGGGCTATCCTACGAGCAGTACTTC
TRBD1,TRBV7-9,NA,TRBJ1-5,CASSLGTGLQPQHF,TGTGCCAGCAGCCTGGGGACAGGGCTTCAGCCCCAGCATTTT
NA,TRBV4-2,NA,TRBJ1-5,CASSQGGEAGRQPQHF,TGTGCCAGCAGCCAAGGTGGTGAGGCCGGACGTCAGCCCCAGCATTTT
NA,TRBV29-1,NA,TRBJ1-1,CSVEDLGKAFF,TGCAGCGTTGAAGACCTTGGTAAAGCTTTCTTT
TRBD2,TRBV19,NA,TRBJ2-7,CASTASTSTSGMNF,TGTGCCAGTACCGCATCGACCTCGACTAGCGGGATGAACTTC
NA,TRBV5-1,NA,TRBJ1-2,CASPTGLTRYTF,TGCGCCAGCCCCACAGGGTTGACGCGCTACACCTTC
NA,TRBV18,NA,TRBJ1-2,CASSRLPEISYGYTF,TGTGCCAGCTCAAGGTTACCAGAGATTTCCTATGGCTACACCTTC
TRBD2,TRBV28,NA,TRBJ2-1,CASSFTTGTRNNEQFF,TGTGCCAGCAGTTTTACGACCGGGACTAGAAACAATGAGCAGTTCTTC
TRBD1,TRBV5-1,NA,TRBJ2-2,CASSWDRVANTGELFF,TGCGCCAGCAGCTGGGACAGGGTCGCGAACACCGGGGAGCTGTTTTTT
NA,TRBV9,NA,TRBJ2-2,CASGRGRGGSTNTGELFF,TGTGCCAGCGGAAGGGGGAGGGGAGGATCGACGAACACCGGGGAGCTGTTTTTT
TRBD2,TRBV9,once,TRBJ2-1,CASSVYGRASYNEQFF,TGTGCCAGCAGCGTATACGGGAGGGCCTCGTACAATGAGCAGTTCTTC
TRBD2,TRBV18,NA,TRBJ2-2,CASSGTSGNTGELFF,TGTGCCAGCTCAGGCACTAGCGGTAACACCGGGGAGCTGTTTTTT
NA,TRBV28,NA,TRBJ2-7,CASSPMPYEQYF,TGTGCCAGCAGTCCCATGCCCTACGAGCAGTACTTC
NA,TRBV2,NA,TRBJ1-4,CASSELGTPGEKLFF,TGTGCCAGCAGTGAATTGGGAACTCCGGGGGAAAAACTGTTTTTT
NA,TRBV28,NA,TRBJ2-5,CASKGGGNQETQYF,TGTGCCAGCAAGGGGGGCGGGAACCAAGAGACCCAGTACTTC
NA,TRBV5-1,NA,TRBJ1-5,CASSLEGQRNQPQHF,TGCGCCAGCAGCTTGGAGGGACAACGCAATCAGCCCCAGCATTTT
NA,TRBV7-3,NA,TRBJ2-5,CASSFQTGSETQYF,TGTGCCAGCAGCTTTCAGACAGGATCAGAGACCCAGTACTTC
TRBD1,TRBV11-2,NA,TRBJ2-2,CASRAGTGVTGELFF,TGTGCCAGCAGGGCCGGGACAGGGGTCACCGGGGAGCTGTTTTTT
NA,TRBV6-5,NA,TRBJ1-1,CASSSWDTEAFF,TGTGCCAGCAGTTCTTGGGACACTGAAGCTTTCTTT
NA,TRBV21-1,NA,TRBJ2-3,CASSTDRGISSSTDTQYF,TGTGCCAGCAGCACTGACAGGGGAATTTCGAGTAGCACAGATACGCAGTATTTT
NA,TRBV7-6,NA,TRBJ2-7,CASSAYWSYEQYF,TGTGCCAGCAGCGCCTATTGGTCCTACGAGCAGTACTTC
TRBD1,TRBV29-1,NA,TRBJ2-1,CSAYRGTSYNEQFF,TGCAGCGCCTACAGGGGAACCTCCTACAATGAGCAGTTCTTC
TRBD2,TRBV2,NA,TRBJ2-5,CASSGWQGFGLARRYQETQYF,TGTGCCAGCAGCGGGTGGCAGGGTTTCGGACTAGCCCGAAGGTACCAAGAGACCCAGTACTTC
NA,TRBV7-9,NA,TRBJ2-5,CASSRTAIQETQYF,TGTGCCAGCAGCCGGACAGCGATCCAAGAGACCCAGTACTTC
NA,TRBV5-6,NA,TRBJ2-7,CASSLGEEQYF,TGTGCCAGCAGCCTAGGAGAGGAGCAGTACTTC
TRBD2,TRBV19,NA,TRBJ2-7,CASGPSGTSYGQYF,TGTGCCAGTGGTCCTTCCGGGACTAGTTACGGGCAGTACTTC
NA,TRBV18,NA,TRBJ2-7,CASSPRTPPYEQYF,TGTGCCAGCTCACCGAGGACTCCACCCTACGAGCAGTACTTC
TRBD1,TRBV9,NA,TRBJ2-5,CASSVAARGRETQYF,TGTGCCAGCAGCGTAGCTGCCAGGGGGCGTGAGACCCAGTACTTC
NA,TRBV7-2,NA,TRBJ1-1,CASSLGMNTEAFF,TGTGCCAGCAGCTTGGGGATGAACACTGAAGCTTTCTTT
NA,TRBV27,NA,TRBJ2-6,CASRGAGATNVLTF,TGTGCCAGCAGGGGGGCCGGGGCTACCAACGTCCTGACTTTC
NA,TRBV7-9,NA,TRBJ1-4,CASSTGQMANEKLFF,TGTGCCAGCAGCACAGGACAGATGGCTAATGAAAAACTGTTTTTT
NA,TRBV5-8,NA,TRBJ2-5,CASTGTGLGFETQYF,TGTGCCAGCACAGGCACAGGGCTCGGTTTCGAGACCCAGTACTTC
NA,TRBV9,NA,TRBJ1-3,CASSVRGNSGNTIYF,TGTGCCAGCAGCGTAAGGGGAAATTCTGGAAACACCATATATTTT
NA,TRBV27,NA,TRBJ2-7,CASSKKEFYEQYF,TGTGCCAGCAGTAAAAAGGAGTTCTACGAGCAGTACTTC
TRBD2,TRBV28,NA,TRBJ2-1,CATILAGASLNEQFF,TGTGCCACAATTTTAGCGGGAGCGTCCCTCAATGAGCAGTTCTTC
NA,TRBV7-9,NA,TRBJ2-5,CASSLAETQYF,TGTGCCAGCAGCTTAGCGGAGACCCAGTACTTC
TRBD1,TRBV5-5,NA,TRBJ2-1,CASRGQGSYNEQFF,TGTGCCAGCAGAGGACAGGGTTCCTACAATGAGCAGTTCTTC
TRBD2,TRBV7-2,NA,TRBJ2-7,CASSPPPSGGSSYEQYF,TGTGCCAGCAGCCCCCCACCAAGCGGGGGGAGCTCCTACGAGCAGTACTTC
NA,TRBV14,NA,TRBJ1-3,CASSQGRRTPGNTIYF,TGTGCCAGCAGCCAAGGCCGGCGGACTCCTGGAAACACCATATATTTT
TRBD2,TRBV11-3,NA,TRBJ2-1,CASSRGDQGNEQFF,TGTGCCAGCAGCCGGGGGGACCAAGGGAATGAGCAGTTCTTC
NA,TRBV7-2,once,TRBJ2-1,CASSLLGISNEQFF,TGTGCCAGCAGCTTATTGGGTATCAGTAATGAGCAGTTCTTC